The rows below give T cell receptor beta chains drawn from one sample of a study of control samples from healthy donors and cancer patients. TCRdb's table, derived via immunoSEQ multiplex PCR, lists solely in-frame clones and lacks some. The table shows some 100,000 clones, with approximately 86% occurring only once. The sequencing sample was made of blood. The receptors stem from a man aged 30 to 45 in good health. Both conserved end residues are part of each CDR3. The order of the fields is J gene, clone size, D gene, V gene, CDR3 protein, CDR3 DNA. D genes are given only for firm matches. The listing skips clone size in some rows; elsewhere it reads once, few, many or a size class.

j_call: TRBJ2-2; clone_size: -; d_call: TRBD1; v_call: TRBV28; cdr3_aa: CASSSGTVDGELFF; cdr3_nt: TGTGCCAGCAGTTCCGGGACAGTCGACGGGGAGCTGTTTTTT
j_call: TRBJ1-2; clone_size: -; d_call: TRBD1; v_call: TRBV15; cdr3_aa: CATRTGQPNYGYTF; cdr3_nt: TGTGCCACCAGAACGGGACAGCCTAACTATGGCTACACCTTC
j_call: TRBJ1-3; clone_size: -; d_call: -; v_call: TRBV27; cdr3_aa: CASREGRQPGNTIYF; cdr3_nt: TGTGCCAGCAGGGAAGGCAGGCAGCCTGGAAACACCATATATTTT
j_call: TRBJ2-5; clone_size: -; d_call: -; v_call: TRBV5-4; cdr3_aa: CASSLAGIHRAGDETQYF; cdr3_nt: TGTGCCAGCAGCTTGGCCGGAATCCACAGGGCTGGGGATGAGACCCAGTACTTC
j_call: TRBJ2-2; clone_size: -; d_call: -; v_call: TRBV6-2/TRBV6-3; cdr3_aa: CASSLLGGANTGELFF; cdr3_nt: TGTGCCAGCAGTCTCTTGGGGGGAGCGAACACCGGGGAGCTGTTTTTT
j_call: TRBJ2-1; clone_size: few; d_call: -; v_call: TRBV6-2/TRBV6-3; cdr3_aa: CASSYSERDEQFF; cdr3_nt: TGTGCCAGCAGTTACTCGGAGCGGGATGAGCAGTTCTTC
j_call: TRBJ1-2; clone_size: -; d_call: -; v_call: TRBV7-9; cdr3_aa: CASSLPGNYGYTF; cdr3_nt: TGTGCCAGCAGCTTACCGGGTAACTATGGCTACACCTTC
j_call: TRBJ2-3; clone_size: once; d_call: -; v_call: TRBV5-4; cdr3_aa: CASSLGLASTDTQYF; cdr3_nt: TGTGCCAGCAGCTTGGGGCTAGCTAGCACAGATACGCAGTATTTT
j_call: TRBJ1-1; clone_size: -; d_call: -; v_call: TRBV4-1; cdr3_aa: CASSQDVRYTEAFF; cdr3_nt: TGCGCCAGCAGCCAAGATGTTAGGTACACTGAAGCTTTCTTT
j_call: TRBJ1-1; clone_size: -; d_call: -; v_call: TRBV7-9; cdr3_aa: CASRLGSSTEAFF; cdr3_nt: TGTGCCAGCAGACTAGGGAGCAGCACTGAAGCTTTCTTT
j_call: TRBJ1-1; clone_size: -; d_call: -; v_call: TRBV2; cdr3_aa: CARFLGGNTEAFF; cdr3_nt: TGTGCCAGATTCCTCGGGGGGAACACTGAAGCTTTCTTT
j_call: TRBJ1-4; clone_size: few; d_call: -; v_call: TRBV6-1; cdr3_aa: CASSETGYSVGKLFF; cdr3_nt: TGTGCCAGCAGTGAAACCGGCTATAGCGTAGGAAAACTGTTTTTT
j_call: TRBJ2-1; clone_size: once; d_call: -; v_call: TRBV6-5; cdr3_aa: CASSYWGGSSYNEQFF; cdr3_nt: TGTGCCAGCAGTTACTGGGGTGGTAGCTCCTACAATGAGCAGTTCTTC
j_call: TRBJ2-3; clone_size: -; d_call: -; v_call: TRBV6-1; cdr3_aa: CASSEQGTKADTQYF; cdr3_nt: TGTGCCAGCAGTGAACAGGGGACAAAGGCAGATACGCAGTATTTT
j_call: TRBJ1-5; clone_size: -; d_call: -; v_call: TRBV28; cdr3_aa: CASSLNVNGGESNQPQHF; cdr3_nt: TGTGCCAGCAGTTTGAATGTCAACGGGGGCGAAAGCAATCAGCCCCAGCATTTT
j_call: TRBJ1-1; clone_size: -; d_call: -; v_call: TRBV2; cdr3_aa: CASSLSGFEAFF; cdr3_nt: TGTGCCAGCAGTTTATCAGGTTTTGAAGCTTTCTTT
j_call: TRBJ2-6; clone_size: -; d_call: -; v_call: TRBV7-2; cdr3_aa: CASSLDSSGANVLTF; cdr3_nt: TGTGCCAGCAGCTTAGATTCCTCTGGGGCCAACGTCCTGACTTTC
j_call: TRBJ2-2; clone_size: -; d_call: TRBD2; v_call: TRBV3-1/TRBV3-2; cdr3_aa: CASTPQAGAGAGELFF; cdr3_nt: TGTGCCAGCACCCCTCAAGCGGGAGCGGGGGCCGGGGAGCTGTTTTTT
j_call: TRBJ2-1; clone_size: -; d_call: -; v_call: TRBV18; cdr3_aa: CASSPPWGTKSYNEQFF; cdr3_nt: TGTGCCAGCTCACCACCGTGGGGTACGAAAAGCTACAATGAGCAGTTCTTC
j_call: TRBJ1-5; clone_size: -; d_call: TRBD1; v_call: TRBV23-1; cdr3_aa: CASRALKGTESNQPQHF; cdr3_nt: TGCGCCAGCAGAGCTTTAAAAGGGACAGAAAGCAATCAGCCCCAGCATTTT
j_call: TRBJ1-4; clone_size: -; d_call: -; v_call: TRBV2; cdr3_aa: CASSEARRVGEKLFF; cdr3_nt: TGTGCCAGCAGTGAAGCGCGCAGGGTCGGGGAAAAACTGTTTTTT
j_call: TRBJ2-3; clone_size: -; d_call: -; v_call: TRBV9; cdr3_aa: CASSLGWDTQYF; cdr3_nt: TGTGCCAGCAGCCTAGGCTGGGATACGCAGTATTTT
j_call: TRBJ1-5; clone_size: -; d_call: -; v_call: TRBV28; cdr3_aa: CASSPQTSEMEKPQHF; cdr3_nt: TGTGCCAGCAGTCCGCAGACATCTGAGATGGAGAAGCCCCAGCATTTT
j_call: TRBJ1-3; clone_size: -; d_call: -; v_call: TRBV18; cdr3_aa: CASSPVREYGNTIYF; cdr3_nt: TGTGCCAGCTCACCAGTCAGGGAATACGGAAACACCATATATTTT
j_call: TRBJ2-3; clone_size: few; d_call: -; v_call: TRBV29-1; cdr3_aa: CSVTGRPDTQYF; cdr3_nt: TGCAGCGTAACAGGGAGACCAGATACGCAGTATTTT
j_call: TRBJ1-2; clone_size: -; d_call: -; v_call: TRBV7-2; cdr3_aa: CASSQNRGGRSVGYTF; cdr3_nt: TGTGCCAGCAGCCAAAATCGCGGGGGGCGCTCGGTTGGCTACACCTTC
j_call: TRBJ2-1; clone_size: -; d_call: TRBD1; v_call: TRBV7-2; cdr3_aa: CASSIRQGREQFF; cdr3_nt: TGTGCCAGCAGCATAAGACAGGGGAGGGAGCAGTTCTTC
j_call: TRBJ2-1; clone_size: -; d_call: TRBD2; v_call: TRBV2; cdr3_aa: CARGGTSGRAEQFF; cdr3_nt: TGTGCCAGGGGGGGGACTAGCGGGAGGGCTGAGCAGTTCTTC
j_call: TRBJ2-1; clone_size: -; d_call: -; v_call: TRBV15; cdr3_aa: CATSRLSGSSYNEQFF; cdr3_nt: TGTGCCACCAGCAGGCTGAGCGGAAGCTCCTACAATGAGCAGTTCTTC
j_call: TRBJ2-2; clone_size: -; d_call: TRBD2; v_call: TRBV7-2; cdr3_aa: CASSYLAGATGELFF; cdr3_nt: TGTGCCAGCAGCTACCTAGCGGGAGCTACCGGGGAGCTGTTTTTT
j_call: TRBJ1-4; clone_size: -; d_call: TRBD1; v_call: TRBV30; cdr3_aa: CAWSAGTGNEKLFF; cdr3_nt: TGTGCCTGGAGTGCCGGGACAGGGAATGAAAAACTGTTTTTT
j_call: TRBJ1-5; clone_size: -; d_call: -; v_call: TRBV19; cdr3_aa: CASRAGWRANQPQHF; cdr3_nt: TGTGCCAGTAGGGCTGGTTGGAGGGCGAATCAGCCCCAGCATTTT
j_call: TRBJ1-3; clone_size: once; d_call: -; v_call: TRBV27; cdr3_aa: CASSSQLLGRSLSSGNTIYF; cdr3_nt: TGTGCCAGCAGTTCCCAACTCCTTGGACGAAGTCTATCCTCTGGAAACACCATATATTTT
j_call: TRBJ2-7; clone_size: -; d_call: TRBD2; v_call: TRBV4-2; cdr3_aa: CASSQEASGSGEQYF; cdr3_nt: TGTGCCAGCAGTCAAGAGGCTAGCGGGAGTGGCGAGCAGTACTTC
j_call: TRBJ1-2; clone_size: -; d_call: TRBD1; v_call: TRBV19; cdr3_aa: CASSPQGVGGYTF; cdr3_nt: TGTGCCAGTAGCCCCCAGGGGGTTGGGGGCTACACCTTC
j_call: TRBJ2-7; clone_size: once; d_call: TRBD2; v_call: TRBV7-2; cdr3_aa: CASSRTSGIHEQYF; cdr3_nt: TGTGCCAGCAGCCGGACTAGCGGGATCCACGAGCAGTACTTC
j_call: TRBJ1-1; clone_size: -; d_call: -; v_call: TRBV3-1/TRBV3-2; cdr3_aa: CASSQMGGTEAFF; cdr3_nt: TGTGCCAGCAGCCAAATGGGTGGAACTGAAGCTTTCTTT
j_call: TRBJ1-2; clone_size: -; d_call: -; v_call: TRBV12-3/TRBV12-4; cdr3_aa: CASRETGQGRNTF; cdr3_nt: TGTGCCAGCAGAGAAACGGGACAAGGGAGGAACACCTTC
j_call: TRBJ2-7; clone_size: -; d_call: -; v_call: TRBV5-5; cdr3_aa: CASSLRGPYEQYF; cdr3_nt: TGTGCCAGCAGCTTAAGGGGCCCCTACGAGCAGTACTTC
j_call: TRBJ1-6; clone_size: -; d_call: TRBD1; v_call: TRBV19; cdr3_aa: CASSIANPRDRVSPLHF; cdr3_nt: TGTGCCAGTAGTATAGCCAACCCACGGGACAGGGTCTCACCCCTCCACTTT
j_call: TRBJ1-2; clone_size: -; d_call: -; v_call: TRBV6-5; cdr3_aa: CASSYSDSFGYTF; cdr3_nt: TGTGCCAGCAGTTACTCGGACAGTTTTGGCTACACCTTC
j_call: TRBJ2-7; clone_size: -; d_call: -; v_call: TRBV5-1; cdr3_aa: CASSPLKASEQYF; cdr3_nt: TGCGCCAGCAGCCCGCTGAAGGCAAGCGAGCAGTACTTC
j_call: TRBJ1-2; clone_size: -; d_call: -; v_call: TRBV5-4; cdr3_aa: CASSLNRALDGYTF; cdr3_nt: TGTGCCAGCAGCTTGAACAGGGCTTTGGATGGCTACACCTTC
j_call: TRBJ2-7; clone_size: few; d_call: -; v_call: TRBV6-6; cdr3_aa: CASSYSGVGEQYF; cdr3_nt: TGTGCCAGCAGTTACTCGGGAGTTGGCGAGCAGTACTTC
j_call: TRBJ1-1; clone_size: -; d_call: -; v_call: TRBV30; cdr3_aa: CAWRSGTATEAFF; cdr3_nt: TGTGCCTGGAGATCCGGGACCGCCACTGAAGCTTTCTTT
j_call: TRBJ2-2; clone_size: -; d_call: -; v_call: TRBV7-3; cdr3_aa: CASSQGDTGELFF; cdr3_nt: TGTGCCAGCAGCCAGGGCGACACCGGGGAGCTGTTTTTT
j_call: TRBJ1-1; clone_size: -; d_call: -; v_call: TRBV10-3; cdr3_aa: CAIRDRDGKNTEAFF; cdr3_nt: TGTGCCATCAGAGACCGGGACGGGAAGAACACTGAAGCTTTCTTT
j_call: TRBJ1-2; clone_size: -; d_call: TRBD1; v_call: TRBV5-5; cdr3_aa: CASSLGTGAGGYTF; cdr3_nt: TGTGCCAGCAGCTTGGGGACAGGGGCTGGTGGCTACACCTTC
j_call: TRBJ2-5; clone_size: -; d_call: TRBD2; v_call: TRBV29-1; cdr3_aa: CSVGGTSGRIETQYF; cdr3_nt: TGCAGCGTAGGAGGGACTAGCGGGAGAATCGAGACCCAGTACTTC
j_call: TRBJ1-1; clone_size: -; d_call: TRBD1; v_call: TRBV7-6; cdr3_aa: CASSSRQGIDTEAFF; cdr3_nt: TGTGCCAGCAGCTCCAGACAGGGAATAGACACTGAAGCTTTCTTT
j_call: TRBJ2-5; clone_size: -; d_call: TRBD2; v_call: TRBV18; cdr3_aa: CASSLASGRLETQYF; cdr3_nt: TGTGCCAGCTCATTGGCTAGCGGGAGGTTAGAGACCCAGTACTTC
j_call: TRBJ1-5; clone_size: -; d_call: -; v_call: TRBV24-1; cdr3_aa: CATSDRSNQPQHF; cdr3_nt: TGTGCCACCAGTGACCGTAGCAATCAGCCCCAGCATTTT